A single sample is the source of the 8 T cell receptor beta chains below, sequenced in a study of blood T cell repertoires in COVID-19. Measured with immunoSEQ multiplex PCR; TCRdb has only the in-frame clones, and not every one. Among over 70,000 clones listed, more than 70% were seen once. The specimen sequenced was peripheral blood. The receptors here all came from a man between 65 and 85 years old with active or convalescent COVID-19.

This clone was counted a few times. V is TRBV28 and J is TRBJ1-2, with a tentative D call TRBD1 (6 bases). Per germline, CDR1 MDHEN and CDR2 SYDVKM. CDR3 size: 15 residues. V was cut by 6 bases and J by 4 bases, with 18 bases left in between. DNA for the CDR3: TGTGCCAGCAGGGGGGCAAGCATCCGGGGCTATGGCTACACCTTC. It encodes CASRGASIRGYGYTF.

The chain combines TRBV19 with TRBJ2-3, with D possibly being TRBD2 (6 bases). CDR1 LNHDA and CDR2 SQIVND come from the germline V gene (reference sequence). The CDR3 spans 15 residues. V was cut by 6 bases and J by 0 bases, with 13 bases left in between. The CDR3: CASRGRDLSTDTQYF. The CDR3, as DNA: TGTGCCAGTAGGGGACGGGACTTAAGCACAGATACGCAGTATTTT.

This clone was observed a single time. V and J are TRBV29-1 and TRBJ1-6; D ambiguous. Per germline, CDR1 SQVTM and CDR2 ANQGSEA. The CDR3 spans 15 residues. Trimming took off 5 bases at V and 10 bases at J, with 21 bases between the two ends. Written as DNA, the CDR3 is TGCAGCGTTCAGGAGACCTCGCGGGAGAGCTCACCCCTCCACTTT. Translation gives CSVQETSRESSPLHF.

The V and J genes are TRBV11-3 and TRBJ1-2; D remains ambiguous. The germline V and J ends were trimmed by 5 bases and 5 bases, with 15 bases remaining between them. The CDR3 consists of 14 residues. Looked up from germline, CDR1 is SGHNT and CDR2 is YENEEA. CDR3 residues: CASSPSGPMYGYTF. Written as DNA, the CDR3 is TGTGCCAGCAGCCCGAGTGGGCCCATGTATGGCTACACCTTC.

The sample holds one count of this clone. This chain joins TRBV4-2 and TRBJ1-2; TRBD1 agrees at 9 bases. Germline V lookup: CDR1 LGHNA, CDR2 YNFKEQ. Germline trimming cut 2 bases from V and 5 bases from J; bases unmatched to any gene: 6. The CDR3 extends over 15 amino acids. Here the CDR3 DNA reads TGTGCCAGCAGCCAAACCGGACAGGGGAAATATGGCTACACCTTC. It encodes CASSQTGQGKYGYTF.

The chain recombines TRBV19 with TRBJ1-5, with TRBD1 matching 9 bases. This CDR3 is built from 16 residues. CDR1 is LNHDA and CDR2 is SQIVND in the germline V gene (reference sequence). J lost 5 bases, V lost 2 bases, and 7 bases had no gene match. The CDR3 DNA is TGTGCCAGTAGTATAAGAACAGGGGGCACCTATCAGCCCCAGCATTTT. It codes for CASSIRTGGTYQPQHF.

This clone was counted between two and nine times. This sequence joins TRBV5-1 and TRBJ2-2; a possible D gene is TRBD2 (6 bases). Germline-derived CDR1 and CDR2 are SGHRS and YFSETQ. Trimming left V 1 base short and J 7 bases short, with 11 bases between. The CDR3 totals 14 residues. CDR3: CASSLRGAGGELFF. As DNA, the CDR3 is TGCGCCAGCAGCTTGAGGGGAGCGGGCGGGGAGCTGTTTTTT. The entire variable domain, with the rest obtained from reference TRBV5-1 and TRBJ2-2, is as follows: KAGVTQTPRYLIKTRGQQVTLSCSPISGHRSVSWYQQTPGQGLQFLFEYFSETQRNKGNFPGRFSGRQFSNSRSEMNVSTLELGDSALYLCASSLRGAGGELFFGEGSRLTVL.

This chain links TRBV6-5 with TRBJ1-1; 8 nucleotides match TRBD1. Germline CDR1 is MNHEY and CDR2 is SVGAGI. With 6 bases clipped from V and 7 bases from J, the junction kept 7 bases outside the gene matches. The CDR3 runs to 13 residues. The CDR3 reads CASRGGQGFEAFF. CDR3 DNA: TGTGCCAGCAGGGGAGGACAGGGCTTTGAAGCTTTCTTT.